The entry that follows covers one T cell receptor (beta chain) sequence. This sample stems from a study of blood T cells in healthy people across ages. With a J-beta primer mix and a sample-barcoded 5' primer, a second PCR ran about 6 to 11 cycles. TCRdb processed the 5' RACE reads anew with MiXCR; each CDR3 protein has one entry. The sample holds fewer than 800,000 distinct CDR3 sequences, 45% to 50% seen once. The germline V gene encodes CDR1 SEHNR and CDR2 FQNEAQ (reference sequence). Trimming stripped 5 bases from V and 4 bases from J, with 14 bases between. This CDR3 region has 15 residues. The material sequenced was blood. The chain employs TRBV7-9 and TRBJ2-2; D may correspond to TRBD1 or TRBD2 (7 bases each). The source is a woman in her sixties in good health. CDR3 bases: TGTGCCAGCAGCCTCAGCGGGACAGTCACCGGGGAGCTGTTTTTT. Its translation: CASSLSGTVTGELFF.